These T cell receptor beta chains were read from a single sample in a study of control samples from healthy donors and cancer patients. The protocol was immunoSEQ multiplex PCR, while the TCRdb copy is restricted to in-frame clones and leaves out a portion. The table has 15,000 to 20,000 clones, about 86% seen once. Sample: PBMCs. The receptors originated from a woman between 65 and 79 years old with colorectal cancer. Both conserved end residues are part of each CDR3. A D gene is named only where the DNA matches it firmly. Part of the rows lack a size; the others show once, few, many or a class for expanded clones.

CDR3nt: TGCGCCAGCAGCTCGGACAGGGCCACAGATACGCAGTATTTT
CDR3aa: CASSSDRATDTQYF
abundance: -
j_gene: TRBJ2-3
v_gene: TRBV5-1
d_gene: TRBD1

CDR3nt: TGTGCCAGCAGGACTCAGGGAGGCGAGAGCAATCAGCCCCAGCATTTT
CDR3aa: CASRTQGGESNQPQHF
abundance: -
j_gene: TRBJ1-5
v_gene: TRBV21-1
d_gene: -

CDR3nt: TGCGCCAGCAGCCAAGACTCCGCGGGTAGCACAGATACGCAGTATTTT
CDR3aa: CASSQDSAGSTDTQYF
abundance: -
j_gene: TRBJ2-3
v_gene: TRBV4-3
d_gene: -

CDR3nt: TGTGCCAGCAGTAATACGGGGACAGGGGGCCACTCCTCCTACAATGAGCAGTTCTTC
CDR3aa: CASSNTGTGGHSSYNEQFF
abundance: -
j_gene: TRBJ2-1
v_gene: TRBV7-9
d_gene: TRBD1

CDR3nt: TGCGCCAGCAGCCAAGGCTTCAGTGTCCAAGAGACCCAGTACTTC
CDR3aa: CASSQGFSVQETQYF
abundance: -
j_gene: TRBJ2-5
v_gene: TRBV4-3
d_gene: -

CDR3nt: TGTGCCAGCAGCTTACAGGTAGCCAAAAACATTCAGTACTTC
CDR3aa: CASSLQVAKNIQYF
abundance: -
j_gene: TRBJ2-4
v_gene: TRBV7-2
d_gene: -

CDR3nt: TGTGCCAGCAGTGAGTGGACAGGTTGGGGGAATGAGCAGTTCTTC
CDR3aa: CASSEWTGWGNEQFF
abundance: -
j_gene: TRBJ2-1
v_gene: TRBV6-1
d_gene: TRBD1

CDR3nt: TGTGCCAGCTCCCAGGGTCCATCCTACGAGCAGTACTTC
CDR3aa: CASSQGPSYEQYF
abundance: -
j_gene: TRBJ2-7
v_gene: TRBV18
d_gene: -

CDR3nt: TGCGCCAGCAGCACCGGACAGGGGTTAGACTATGGCTACACCTTC
CDR3aa: CASSTGQGLDYGYTF
abundance: once
j_gene: TRBJ1-2
v_gene: TRBV5-1
d_gene: TRBD1

CDR3nt: TGTGCCAGCAGCCCGAATTACCGCACCATATATTTT
CDR3aa: CASSPNYRTIYF
abundance: -
j_gene: TRBJ1-3
v_gene: TRBV6-5
d_gene: -

CDR3nt: TGTGCCAGCCGCCAGGGTTTTGCGGGGCCGTACACTGAAGCTTTCTTT
CDR3aa: CASRQGFAGPYTEAFF
abundance: -
j_gene: TRBJ1-1
v_gene: TRBV3-1/TRBV3-2
d_gene: -

CDR3nt: TGTGCCAGCAGCACCCTAGCGGGGGGCACAGATACGCAGTATTTT
CDR3aa: CASSTLAGGTDTQYF
abundance: -
j_gene: TRBJ2-3
v_gene: TRBV7-2
d_gene: TRBD2

CDR3nt: TGTGCCAGCAGTATGGCCTACGAGCAGTACTTC
CDR3aa: CASSMAYEQYF
abundance: few
j_gene: TRBJ2-7
v_gene: TRBV6-2/TRBV6-3
d_gene: -

CDR3nt: TGTGCCAGTAGTATTAAGCCCTTTCGGTACAATGAGCAGTTCTTC
CDR3aa: CASSIKPFRYNEQFF
abundance: -
j_gene: TRBJ2-1
v_gene: TRBV19
d_gene: -

CDR3nt: TGTGCCAGCAGCATCTCTAGCGGGGGGGTCCCAATTGGCGGGGAGCTGTTTTTT
CDR3aa: CASSISSGGVPIGGELFF
abundance: few
j_gene: TRBJ2-2
v_gene: TRBV5-6
d_gene: TRBD2

CDR3nt: TGTGCCAGCACCGGCTGGTGGGAGAACACTGAAGCTTTCTTT
CDR3aa: CASTGWWENTEAFF
abundance: -
j_gene: TRBJ1-1
v_gene: TRBV5-6
d_gene: -

CDR3nt: TGTGCCAGCAGGTTGACAGGGGGCAACGAGCAGTACTTC
CDR3aa: CASRLTGGNEQYF
abundance: -
j_gene: TRBJ2-7
v_gene: TRBV7-9
d_gene: TRBD1

CDR3nt: TGTGCCAGCAGTGAGTGGGCAGACTATGGCTACACCTTC
CDR3aa: CASSEWADYGYTF
abundance: -
j_gene: TRBJ1-2
v_gene: TRBV2
d_gene: -

CDR3nt: TGCGCCAGCAGCTTGGATGTGGGGTTACAGACCCAGTACTTC
CDR3aa: CASSLDVGLQTQYF
abundance: -
j_gene: TRBJ2-5
v_gene: TRBV5-1
d_gene: -

CDR3nt: TGTGCCAGCAGCCAAGATCGGCTTTCGGGGCAGTACTTC
CDR3aa: CASSQDRLSGQYF
abundance: -
j_gene: TRBJ2-5
v_gene: TRBV3-1/TRBV3-2
d_gene: -

CDR3nt: TGTGCCAGCAGCTTAGACCAGGGTAGGGAGACCCAGTACTTC
CDR3aa: CASSLDQGRETQYF
abundance: -
j_gene: TRBJ2-5
v_gene: TRBV11-3
d_gene: -

CDR3nt: TGTGCCAGCAGCACCCGACAGGGGAGCTCTGGAAACACCATATATTTT
CDR3aa: CASSTRQGSSGNTIYF
abundance: -
j_gene: TRBJ1-3
v_gene: TRBV9
d_gene: TRBD1

CDR3nt: TGCGCCAGCAGCCCAGGCCGGTATCAGCCCCAGCATTTT
CDR3aa: CASSPGRYQPQHF
abundance: -
j_gene: TRBJ1-5
v_gene: TRBV4-3
d_gene: -

CDR3nt: TGTGCCAGCAGTTTAAGATTCCAAGAGACCCAGTACTTC
CDR3aa: CASSLRFQETQYF
abundance: -
j_gene: TRBJ2-5
v_gene: TRBV27
d_gene: -

CDR3nt: TGTGCCAGCAGCCTGGCGATTAATGAAAAACTGTTTTTT
CDR3aa: CASSLAINEKLFF
abundance: -
j_gene: TRBJ1-4
v_gene: TRBV6-5
d_gene: -

CDR3nt: TGTGCCAGCAGCTTAGCGGGGGGCTACGAGCAGTACTTC
CDR3aa: CASSLAGGYEQYF
abundance: -
j_gene: TRBJ2-7
v_gene: TRBV7-8
d_gene: -

CDR3nt: TGTGCCAGCCGGACGGGGGAGGAAAGCCAGCCCCAGCATTTT
CDR3aa: CASRTGEESQPQHF
abundance: -
j_gene: TRBJ1-5
v_gene: TRBV27
d_gene: -

CDR3nt: TGTGCCAGCAGCTCCCGGCAGTATGGCTACACCTTC
CDR3aa: CASSSRQYGYTF
abundance: few
j_gene: TRBJ1-2
v_gene: TRBV7-9
d_gene: -

CDR3nt: TGTGCCAGCAGCGTAGGTCCGAGGGTCAACGAGCAGTACTTC
CDR3aa: CASSVGPRVNEQYF
abundance: medium-sized
j_gene: TRBJ2-7
v_gene: TRBV9
d_gene: -

CDR3nt: TGTGCCACCAGTGAGCCCGGGACAGGGAATCAGCCCCAGCATTTT
CDR3aa: CATSEPGTGNQPQHF
abundance: -
j_gene: TRBJ1-5
v_gene: TRBV24-1
d_gene: TRBD1

CDR3nt: TGTGCCAGCAGCCTTAGCGGGGGGGCGATAGATACGCAGTATTTT
CDR3aa: CASSLSGGAIDTQYF
abundance: -
j_gene: TRBJ2-3
v_gene: TRBV4-2
d_gene: TRBD2

CDR3nt: TGCGCCAGCAGCTCCCAGGGGGCCGGGGCCAACGTCCTGACTTTC
CDR3aa: CASSSQGAGANVLTF
abundance: -
j_gene: TRBJ2-6
v_gene: TRBV5-1
d_gene: TRBD1

CDR3nt: TGTGCCTGGAGTGCTATCGGGACTAGCGGGAGGAACACCGGGGAGCTGTTTTTT
CDR3aa: CAWSAIGTSGRNTGELFF
abundance: once
j_gene: TRBJ2-2
v_gene: TRBV30
d_gene: TRBD2

CDR3nt: TGTGCCAGCAAAGGTTCAGGGGAGCAGTACTTC
CDR3aa: CASKGSGEQYF
abundance: -
j_gene: TRBJ2-7
v_gene: TRBV6-5
d_gene: -

CDR3nt: TGTGCCAGCACTCCCGGGACACGAAGGGATGGCTACACCTTC
CDR3aa: CASTPGTRRDGYTF
abundance: -
j_gene: TRBJ1-2
v_gene: TRBV6-5
d_gene: -

CDR3nt: TGTGCCAGCAGTCGGACAGTTTTCGGCTACACCTTC
CDR3aa: CASSRTVFGYTF
abundance: -
j_gene: TRBJ1-2
v_gene: TRBV12-3/TRBV12-4
d_gene: -

CDR3nt: TGTGCCAGCAGCCCCCGGGGTTCGAATGAGCAGTTCTTC
CDR3aa: CASSPRGSNEQFF
abundance: few
j_gene: TRBJ2-1
v_gene: TRBV5-6
d_gene: -

CDR3nt: TGTGCCAGCAGCCAGATGAGGGCTGAAGCTTTCTTT
CDR3aa: CASSQMRAEAFF
abundance: -
j_gene: TRBJ1-1
v_gene: TRBV3-1/TRBV3-2
d_gene: -

CDR3nt: TGTGCCAGTAGTCCGGACAGGGGGCGCTGGGATGGCTACACCTTC
CDR3aa: CASSPDRGRWDGYTF
abundance: -
j_gene: TRBJ1-2
v_gene: TRBV19
d_gene: TRBD1

CDR3nt: TGCGCCAGCAGGTTGGGCAGGGCCACCAGCTGGAACACTGAAGCTTTCTTT
CDR3aa: CASRLGRATSWNTEAFF
abundance: -
j_gene: TRBJ1-1
v_gene: TRBV5-1
d_gene: -

CDR3nt: TGCGCCAGCAGCCAAGGATGGGGGTTGGTGGCGACTGAAGCTTTCTTT
CDR3aa: CASSQGWGLVATEAFF
abundance: medium-sized
j_gene: TRBJ1-1
v_gene: TRBV4-1
d_gene: -

CDR3nt: TGTGCCAGCAGCTTAGATCCCGACTACGAGCAGTACTTC
CDR3aa: CASSLDPDYEQYF
abundance: -
j_gene: TRBJ2-7
v_gene: TRBV11-2
d_gene: -

CDR3nt: TGTGCCAGCAGCCTCCAGCTGGCCAGCTCCTACGAGCAGTACTTC
CDR3aa: CASSLQLASSYEQYF
abundance: -
j_gene: TRBJ2-7
v_gene: TRBV5-4
d_gene: -

CDR3nt: TGTGCCAGCAGCCAAGGAAAGGGCCTTAGGCCCTACGAGCAGTACTTC
CDR3aa: CASSQGKGLRPYEQYF
abundance: -
j_gene: TRBJ2-7
v_gene: TRBV3-1/TRBV3-2
d_gene: -

CDR3nt: TGCGCCAGCAGCTCGTCCGGGACAGGGGGCGGGGAGACCCAGTACTTC
CDR3aa: CASSSSGTGGGETQYF
abundance: -
j_gene: TRBJ2-5
v_gene: TRBV5-1
d_gene: TRBD1

CDR3nt: TGTGCCAGCAGGGGGGGCGGAGAAAAACTGTTTTTT
CDR3aa: CASRGGGEKLFF
abundance: -
j_gene: TRBJ1-4
v_gene: TRBV2
d_gene: -

CDR3nt: TGTGCCAGCAGTGGACAGGGGAACTATGGCTACACCTTC
CDR3aa: CASSGQGNYGYTF
abundance: once
j_gene: TRBJ1-2
v_gene: TRBV27
d_gene: TRBD1

CDR3nt: TGTGCCAGCACCCCCGGGGGGGGCTGGTACGAGCAGTACTTC
CDR3aa: CASTPGGGWYEQYF
abundance: -
j_gene: TRBJ2-7
v_gene: TRBV5-6
d_gene: TRBD2

CDR3nt: TGTGCCAGCAGTTGGACGGCCGAGGGCACTGAAGCTTTCTTT
CDR3aa: CASSWTAEGTEAFF
abundance: -
j_gene: TRBJ1-1
v_gene: TRBV5-5
d_gene: -

CDR3nt: TGTGCCAGCTCAACGTGGGCGCACCCTGAAGCTTTCTTT
CDR3aa: CASSTWAHPEAFF
abundance: -
j_gene: TRBJ1-1
v_gene: TRBV18
d_gene: -